This T cell receptor beta chain derives from a study of T cell responses to AZD1222 COVID-19 vaccine. Overall study context: Analyses pooled second doses at about 4 or about 12 weeks.

A note on this clone: Its specificity is not known.

Study-level findings and limits: The peak T cell response came first, and repertoires were sampled only after it. There were mostly white British donors and more females than males, and clonal diversity was possibly underestimated. Breadth and depth of Spike-specific TCRs rose after two AZD1222 doses.

The repertoire was sequenced with immunoSEQ multiplex PCR; TCRdb's copy has only in-frame clones and lacks some. The sample lists about 82,000 clones; roughly 90% were seen once. Germline CDR1 is MNHEY and CDR2 is SVGAGI. Trimming took 7 bases from V and 1 from J, leaving 16 bases between them. The CDR3 is 15 residues long. The sequence derives from an adult in good health. The sample was peripheral blood, taken on day 0 of AZD1222 vaccination. The chain recombines TRBV6-5 with TRBJ1-2; D gene ambiguous. CDR3 nucleotides: TGTGCCAGCATAGACCTGGGTGGGCTTAACTATGGCTACACCTTC. It specifies CASIDLGGLNYGYTF.